One and the same sample provided the 2 T cell receptor beta chains below, sequenced in a study of T cell responses to AZD1222 COVID-19 vaccine. Measured with immunoSEQ multiplex PCR; TCRdb has only the in-frame clones, and not every one. The sample lists 160,000 or so clones; just over 90% were seen once. The source was peripheral blood, collected on day 0 of MenACWY control vaccination. Every receptor here comes from an adult in good health.

This chain links TRBV10-3 with TRBJ2-7; 12 nucleotides agree with TRBD2. The CDR3 spans 15 residues. The V segment lost 5 bases and the J segment 3 bases; nucleotides outside the gene matches: 5. Germline V gene data show CDR1 as ENHRY and CDR2 as SYGVKD. As DNA, the CDR3 is TGTGCCATCAGTTCGACTAGCGGGAGTAACTACGAGCAGTACTTC. This encodes CAISSTSGSNYEQYF.

This chain uses TRBV28 with TRBJ1-6, with TRBD1 matching over 8 bases. The CDR3 is 12 amino acids. Germline V gene lookup returns CDR1 MDHEN and CDR2 SYDVKM. J lost 13 bases, V lost 11 bases, and 10 bases had no gene match. The CDR3 DNA follows: TGTGCCTTCGGACAGGGCTCGATCCCCCTCCACTTT. Its protein product is CAFGQGSIPLHF.